This T cell receptor (beta chain) was captured by sequencing in a study of T cell repertoires in cytomegalovirus infection. To note about this clonotype: No antigen is known for it.

In TCRdb, the reads were re-called with MiXCR into one record per CDR3 protein. The sample has some 480,000 distinct CDR3 sequences, about 33% seen once. CDR1 is MNHEY and CDR2 is SVGAGI in the germline V gene. Germline trimming cut 2 bases from V and 2 bases from J; bases unmatched to any gene: 8. The CDR3 consists of 17 residues. The sequenced sample was cultured PBMCs, obtained from culture after CMV antigen stimulation. The source is a human donor in good health (CMV status not recorded). Some clones in this sample may be carry-over from other donors' samples. This chain uses TRBV6-5 with TRBJ2-3; 9 bases line up with TRBD2. The CDR3 DNA follows: TGTGCCAGCAGTTACACTAGAGCGGGGGGATCCACAGATACGCAGTATTTT. This codes for CASSYTRAGGSTDTQYF.